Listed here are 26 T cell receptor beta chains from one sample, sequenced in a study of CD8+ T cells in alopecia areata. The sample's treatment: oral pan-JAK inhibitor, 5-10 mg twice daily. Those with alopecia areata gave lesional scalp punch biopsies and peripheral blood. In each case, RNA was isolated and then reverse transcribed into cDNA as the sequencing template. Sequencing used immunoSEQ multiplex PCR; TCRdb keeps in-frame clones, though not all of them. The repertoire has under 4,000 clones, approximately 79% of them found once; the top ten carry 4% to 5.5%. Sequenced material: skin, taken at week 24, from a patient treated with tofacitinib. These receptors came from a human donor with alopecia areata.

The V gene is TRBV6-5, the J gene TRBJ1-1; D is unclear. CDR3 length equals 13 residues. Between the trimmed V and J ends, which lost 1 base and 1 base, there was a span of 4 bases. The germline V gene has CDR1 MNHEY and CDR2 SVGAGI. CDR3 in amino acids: CASSYWQNTEAFF. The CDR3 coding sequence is TGTGCCAGCAGTTACTGGCAGAACACTGAAGCTTTCTTT.

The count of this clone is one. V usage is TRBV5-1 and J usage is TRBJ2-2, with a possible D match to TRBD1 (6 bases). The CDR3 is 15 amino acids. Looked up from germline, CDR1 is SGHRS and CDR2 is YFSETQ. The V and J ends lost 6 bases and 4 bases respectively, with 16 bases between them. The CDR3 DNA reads TGCGCCAGCATCAACGGACAGCTTGGCACCGGGGAGCTGTTTTTT. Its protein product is CASINGQLGTGELFF.

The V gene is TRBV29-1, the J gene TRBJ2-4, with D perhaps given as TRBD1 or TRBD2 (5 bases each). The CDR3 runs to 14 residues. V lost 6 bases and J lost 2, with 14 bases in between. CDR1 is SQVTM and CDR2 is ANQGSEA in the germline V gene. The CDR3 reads CSVGTTGTKNIQYF. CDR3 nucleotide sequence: TGCAGCGTCGGGACCACCGGGACCAAAAACATTCAGTACTTC.

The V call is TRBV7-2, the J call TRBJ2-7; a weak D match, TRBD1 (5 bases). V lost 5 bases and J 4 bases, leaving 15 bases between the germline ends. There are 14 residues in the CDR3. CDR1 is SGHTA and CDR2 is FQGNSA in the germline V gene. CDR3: CASSPRQSLYEQYF. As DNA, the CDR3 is TGTGCCAGCAGCCCCCGACAGAGCCTTTACGAGCAGTACTTC. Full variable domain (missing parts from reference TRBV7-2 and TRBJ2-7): GAGVSQSPSNKVTEKGKDVELRCDPISGHTALYWYRQSLGQGLEFLIYFQGNSAPDKSGLPSDRFSAERTGGSVSTLTIQRTQQEDSAVYLCASSPRQSLYEQYFGPGTRLTVT.

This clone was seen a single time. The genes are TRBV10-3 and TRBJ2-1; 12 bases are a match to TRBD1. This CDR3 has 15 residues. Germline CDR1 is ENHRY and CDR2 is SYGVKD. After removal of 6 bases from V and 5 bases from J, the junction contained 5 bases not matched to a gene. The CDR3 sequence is CAISRGQGADNEQFF. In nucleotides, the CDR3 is TGTGCCATCAGCCGGGGACAGGGGGCAGACAATGAGCAGTTCTTC.

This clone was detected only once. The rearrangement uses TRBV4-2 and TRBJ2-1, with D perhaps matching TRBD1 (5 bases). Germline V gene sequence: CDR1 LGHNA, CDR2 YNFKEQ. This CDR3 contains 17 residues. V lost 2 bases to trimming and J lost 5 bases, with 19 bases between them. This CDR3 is CASSQPPPWGADNEQFF. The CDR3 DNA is TGTGCCAGCAGCCAACCGCCTCCCTGGGGCGCCGACAATGAGCAGTTCTTC.

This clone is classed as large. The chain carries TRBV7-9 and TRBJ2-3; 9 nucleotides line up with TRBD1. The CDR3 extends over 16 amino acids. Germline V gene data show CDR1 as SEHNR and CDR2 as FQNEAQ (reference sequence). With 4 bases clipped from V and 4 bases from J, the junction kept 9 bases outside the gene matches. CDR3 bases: TGTGCCAGCAGCTCAGGACAGGGGCCGGCGGCAGATACGCAGTATTTT. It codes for CASSSGQGPAADTQYF.

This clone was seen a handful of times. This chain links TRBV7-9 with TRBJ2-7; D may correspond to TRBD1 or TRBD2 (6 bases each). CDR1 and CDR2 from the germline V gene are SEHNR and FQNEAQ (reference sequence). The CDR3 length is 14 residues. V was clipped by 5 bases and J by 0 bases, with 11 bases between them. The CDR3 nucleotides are TGTGCCAGCAGCCGAGGGGGGAGCTCCTACGAGCAGTACTTC. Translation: CASSRGGSSYEQYF.

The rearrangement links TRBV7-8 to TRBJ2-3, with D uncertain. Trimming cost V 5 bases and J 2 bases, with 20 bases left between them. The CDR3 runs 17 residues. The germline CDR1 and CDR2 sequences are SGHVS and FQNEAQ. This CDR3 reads CASSHNAIPKPTDTQYF. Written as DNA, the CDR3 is TGTGCCAGCAGCCACAATGCGATTCCAAAACCCACAGATACGCAGTATTTT.

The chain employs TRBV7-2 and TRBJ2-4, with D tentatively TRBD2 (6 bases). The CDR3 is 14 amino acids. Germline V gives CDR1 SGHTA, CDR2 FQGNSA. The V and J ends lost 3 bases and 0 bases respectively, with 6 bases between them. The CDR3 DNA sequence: TGTGCCAGCAGCTTGGGACTAGCCAAAAACATTCAGTACTTC. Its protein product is CASSLGLAKNIQYF.

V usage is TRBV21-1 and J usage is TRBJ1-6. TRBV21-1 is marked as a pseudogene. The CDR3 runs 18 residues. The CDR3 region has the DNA TGTGCCAGCAGTGGAGTAATAGCTACACATCATCATAATTCACCCCTCCACTTT. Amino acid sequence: CASSGVIATHHHNSPLHF.

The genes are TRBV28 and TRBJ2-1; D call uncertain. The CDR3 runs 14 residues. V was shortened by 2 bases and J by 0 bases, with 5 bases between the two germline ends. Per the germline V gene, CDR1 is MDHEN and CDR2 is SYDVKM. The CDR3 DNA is TGTGCCAGCAGTTTAGCTGACTCCTACAATGAGCAGTTCTTC. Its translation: CASSLADSYNEQFF.

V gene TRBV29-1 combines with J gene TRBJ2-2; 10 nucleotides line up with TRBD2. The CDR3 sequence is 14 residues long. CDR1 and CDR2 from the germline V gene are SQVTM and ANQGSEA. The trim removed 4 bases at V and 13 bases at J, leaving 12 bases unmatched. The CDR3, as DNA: TGCAGCGTTGGTCCTAGCGGGGGCCCGGCGGGGCTGTTTTTT. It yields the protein CSVGPSGGPAGLFF.

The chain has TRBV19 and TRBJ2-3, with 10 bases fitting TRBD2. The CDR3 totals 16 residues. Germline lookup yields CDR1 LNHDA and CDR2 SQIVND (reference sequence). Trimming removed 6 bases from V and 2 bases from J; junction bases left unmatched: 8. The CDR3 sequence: CASSSWTSGYTDTQYF. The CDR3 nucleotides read TGTGCCAGTAGCTCATGGACTAGCGGATACACAGATACGCAGTATTTT.

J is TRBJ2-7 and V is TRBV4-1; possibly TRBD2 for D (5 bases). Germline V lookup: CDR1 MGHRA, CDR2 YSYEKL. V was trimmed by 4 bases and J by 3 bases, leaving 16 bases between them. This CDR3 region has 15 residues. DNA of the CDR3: TGCGCCAGCAGCCCCACCCCGGAGGACCTCTACGAGCAGTACTTC. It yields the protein CASSPTPEDLYEQYF.

The CDR3 sequence: CASSNRDRGPTQYF. Here the CDR3 DNA reads TGTGCCAGCAGCAACCGGGACAGGGGGCCTACCCAGTACTTC. This sequence joins TRBV7-2 and TRBJ2-5, with 12 positions matching TRBD1. J was trimmed by 8 bases and V by 5 bases; bases with no gene match: 6. CDR3 size: 14 residues. Germline V gene data show CDR1 as SGHTA and CDR2 as FQGNSA.

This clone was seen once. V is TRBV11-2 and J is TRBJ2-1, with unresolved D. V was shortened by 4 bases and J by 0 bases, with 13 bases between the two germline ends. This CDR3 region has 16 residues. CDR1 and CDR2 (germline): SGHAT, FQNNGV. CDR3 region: CASSSLPADSYNEQFF. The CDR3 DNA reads TGTGCCAGCAGCTCCCTGCCAGCCGACTCCTACAATGAGCAGTTCTTC.

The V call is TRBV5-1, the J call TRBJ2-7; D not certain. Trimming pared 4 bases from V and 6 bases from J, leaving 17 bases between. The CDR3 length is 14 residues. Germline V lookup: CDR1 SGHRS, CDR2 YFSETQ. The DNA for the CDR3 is TGCGCCAGCAGCCCCGAACCCCCTTCGCGCGAGCAGTACTTC. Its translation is CASSPEPPSREQYF. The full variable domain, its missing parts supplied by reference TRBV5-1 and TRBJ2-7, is KAGVTQTPRYLIKTRGQQVTLSCSPISGHRSVSWYQQTPGQGLQFLFEYFSETQRNKGNFPGRFSGRQFSNSRSEMNVSTLELGDSALYLCASSPEPPSREQYFGPGTRLTVT.

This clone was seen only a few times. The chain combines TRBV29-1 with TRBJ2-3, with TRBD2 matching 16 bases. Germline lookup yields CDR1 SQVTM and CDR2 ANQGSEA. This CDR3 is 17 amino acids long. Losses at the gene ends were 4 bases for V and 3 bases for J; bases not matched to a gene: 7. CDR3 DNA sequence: TGCAGCGTTGGAGGGACTAGCGGGGGGGCCTGGACAGATACGCAGTATTTT. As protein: CSVGGTSGGAWTDTQYF.

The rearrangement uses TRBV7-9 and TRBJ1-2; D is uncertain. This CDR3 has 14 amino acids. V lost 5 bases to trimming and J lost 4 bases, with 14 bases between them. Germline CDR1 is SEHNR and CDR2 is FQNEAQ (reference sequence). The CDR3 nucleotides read TGTGCCAGCAGCCCACATTTCGGACGCTATGGCTACACCTTC. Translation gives CASSPHFGRYGYTF. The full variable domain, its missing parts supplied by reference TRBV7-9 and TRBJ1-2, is DTGVSQNPRHKITKRGQNVTFRCDPISEHNRLYWYRQTLGQGPEFLTYFQNEAQLEKSRLLSDRFSAERPKGSFSTLEIQRTEQGDSAMYLCASSPHFGRYGYTFGSGTRLTVV.

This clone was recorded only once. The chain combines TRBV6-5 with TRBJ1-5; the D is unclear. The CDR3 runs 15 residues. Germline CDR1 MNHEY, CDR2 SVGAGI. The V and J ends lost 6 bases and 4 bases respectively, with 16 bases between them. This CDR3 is CASRVNGRENQPQHF. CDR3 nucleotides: TGTGCCAGCAGAGTCAACGGGAGGGAAAATCAGCCCCAGCATTTT.

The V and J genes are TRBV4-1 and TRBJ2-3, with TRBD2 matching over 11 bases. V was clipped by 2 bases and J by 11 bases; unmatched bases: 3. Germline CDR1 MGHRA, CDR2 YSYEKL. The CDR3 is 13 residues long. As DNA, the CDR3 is TGCGCCAGCAGCCAACCGACTAGCGGGGTGCAGTATTTT. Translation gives CASSQPTSGVQYF.

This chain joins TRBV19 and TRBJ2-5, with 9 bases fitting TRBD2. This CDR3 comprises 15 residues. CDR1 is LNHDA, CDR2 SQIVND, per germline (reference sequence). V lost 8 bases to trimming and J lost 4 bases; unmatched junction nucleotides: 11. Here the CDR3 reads CASSGTSHLRETQYF. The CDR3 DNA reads TGTGCCAGTTCCGGGACTAGCCACCTCCGAGAGACCCAGTACTTC. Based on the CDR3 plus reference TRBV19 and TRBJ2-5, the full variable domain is DGGITQSPKYLFRKEGQNVTLSCEQNLNHDAMYWYRQDPGQGLRLIYYSQIVNDFQKGDIAEGYSVSREKKESFPLTVTSAQKNPTAFYLCASSGTSHLRETQYFGPGTRLLVL.

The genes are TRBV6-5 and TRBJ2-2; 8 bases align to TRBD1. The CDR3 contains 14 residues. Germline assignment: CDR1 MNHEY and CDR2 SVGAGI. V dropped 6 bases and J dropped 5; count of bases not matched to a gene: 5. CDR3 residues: CASSSGGRTGELFF. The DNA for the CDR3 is TGTGCCAGCAGCTCAGGGGGCCGAACCGGGGAGCTGTTTTTT.

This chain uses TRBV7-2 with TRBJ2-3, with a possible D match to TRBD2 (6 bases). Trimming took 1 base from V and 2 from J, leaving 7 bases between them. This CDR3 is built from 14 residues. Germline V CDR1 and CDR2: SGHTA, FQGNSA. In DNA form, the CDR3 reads TGTGCCAGCAGCTTAGGGGGGGTCACAGATACGCAGTATTTT. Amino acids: CASSLGGVTDTQYF.

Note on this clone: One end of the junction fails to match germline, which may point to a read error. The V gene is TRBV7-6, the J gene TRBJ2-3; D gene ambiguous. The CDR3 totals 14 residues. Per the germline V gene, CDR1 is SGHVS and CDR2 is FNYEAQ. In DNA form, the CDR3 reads TGTGTCAGCAGCTTAGGCCTTGGTACAGATACGCAGTATTTT. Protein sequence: CVSSLGLGTDTQYF. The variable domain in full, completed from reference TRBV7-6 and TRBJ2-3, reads GAGVSQSPRYKVTKRGQDVALRCDPISGHVSLYWYRQALGQGPEFLTYFNYEAQQDKSGLPNDRFSAERPEGSISTLTIQRTEQRDSAMYRCVSSLGLGTDTQYFGPGTRLTVL.